The 21 T cell receptor beta chains below all came from one sample that was sequenced in a study of blood T cell repertoires in COVID-19. The repertoire was sequenced with immunoSEQ multiplex PCR; TCRdb's copy has only in-frame clones and lacks some. The profile shows approximately 250,000 clones, about nine tenths of them singletons. Sample: PBMCs or T cells enriched from blood (not recorded which). The receptors here all came from a woman aged 40 to 50 with acute COVID-19.

J is TRBJ2-1 and V is TRBV12-2; the DNA was not compared with TRBD1, the D call given in the table. TRBV12-2 is noted as a pseudogene. CDR3 length: 15 amino acids. The CDR3 here is CASRLVGTGGNEQFF. The CDR3, as DNA: TGTGCAAGTCGCTTAGTTGGGACAGGGGGCAATGAGCAGTTCTTC.

This rearrangement joins TRBV5-1 to TRBJ2-1, with D perhaps matching TRBD2 (6 bases). This CDR3 spans 17 amino acids. The germline CDR1 and CDR2 sequences are SGHRS and YFSETQ. V was trimmed by 4 bases and J by 0 bases, leaving 17 bases between them. Here the CDR3 reads CASSPILRDSSYNEQFF. For the CDR3, the DNA is TGCGCCAGCAGCCCCATCCTCCGGGACTCCTCCTACAATGAGCAGTTCTTC.

The gene calls are TRBV5-1 and TRBJ1-2; 7 bases are shared with TRBD1. The CDR3 extends over 16 amino acids. Germline CDR1 and CDR2: SGHRS and YFSETQ. J lost 0 bases, V lost 4 bases, and 9 bases had no gene match. The CDR3 DNA reads as TGCGCCAGCAGCCAGACAGGGACGGGGACTAACTATGGCTACACCTTC. Its protein product is CASSQTGTGTNYGYTF.

The rearrangement uses TRBV19 and TRBJ2-7, with TRBD2 identical over 9 bases. The length of the CDR3 is 13 residues. Germline V lookup: CDR1 LNHDA, CDR2 SQIVND (reference sequence). J was trimmed by 6 bases and V by 1 base; bases with no gene match: 1. The CDR3 nucleotides are TGTGCCAGTAGTATAGCTAGCGGGACCGAGCAGTACGTC. Encoded protein: CASSIASGTEQYV.

V is TRBV9 and J is TRBJ1-2, with a weak D call TRBD1 (6 bases). Germline CDR1 reads SGDLS; CDR2 reads YYNGEE. V was cut by 1 base and J by 3 bases, with 10 bases left in between. The CDR3 covers 14 residues. The CDR3 DNA sequence: TGTGCCAGCAGCGTACACAGGGTAGACTATGGCTACACCTTC. Encoded protein: CASSVHRVDYGYTF.

The J gene is TRBJ1-3, the V gene TRBV19; 7 nucleotides match TRBD1. J gave up 0 bases and V 3 bases, and 2 bases lay outside the gene matches. The germline CDR1 and CDR2 sequences are LNHDA and SQIVND (reference sequence). This CDR3 is 15 amino acids long. The CDR3 sequence is CASSMAGGSGNTIYF. The CDR3 coding sequence is TGTGCCAGTAGTATGGCAGGGGGCTCTGGAAACACCATATATTTT. Complete variable domain (other parts from reference TRBV19 and TRBJ1-3): DGGITQSPKYLFRKEGQNVTLSCEQNLNHDAMYWYRQDPGQGLRLIYYSQIVNDFQKGDIAEGYSVSREKKESFPLTVTSAQKNPTAFYLCASSMAGGSGNTIYFGEGSWLTVV.

This chain uses TRBV30 with TRBJ2-5; 8 bases fit TRBD1. This CDR3 region has 13 residues. Trimming removed 8 bases from V and 3 bases from J; junction bases left unmatched: 8. Germline V lookup: CDR1 GTSNPN, CDR2 SVGIG (reference sequence). The CDR3 sequence: CAGGTGGEETQYF. CDR3 DNA: TGTGCCGGCGGAACAGGGGGAGAAGAGACCCAGTACTTC.

This clone was detected once. This chain uses TRBV14 with TRBJ1-1; perhaps TRBD1 as D (5 bases). Germline V lookup: CDR1 SGHDN, CDR2 FVKESK. V was clipped by 0 bases and J by 0 bases, with 11 bases between them. The CDR3 is 16 residues long. The CDR3 region is CASSQDRRGMNTEAFF. In DNA, the CDR3 is TGTGCCAGCAGCCAAGATAGACGGGGGATGAACACTGAAGCTTTCTTT.

CDR3 residues: CASSLTGERYGYTF. In DNA, the CDR3 is TGTGCCAGCAGCTTGACAGGGGAGCGCTATGGCTACACCTTC. J is TRBJ1-2 and V is TRBV5-5; 7 nucleotides line up with TRBD1. CDR1 is SGHKS, CDR2 YYEKEE, per germline (reference sequence). V lost 1 base to trimming and J lost 4 bases; unmatched junction nucleotides: 4. The CDR3 spans 14 residues.

The rearrangement uses TRBV2 and TRBJ2-6, with D possibly TRBD2 on 5 matching bases. Germline CDR1 reads SNHLY; CDR2 reads FYNNEI. The length of the CDR3 is 15 residues. Trimming stripped 10 bases from V and 2 bases from J, with 15 bases between. In DNA form, the CDR3 reads TGTGCCACGACGGGGTCGTTTACTGGGGCCAACGTCCTGACTTTC. Amino acids: CATTGSFTGANVLTF.

This clone was recorded a few times. CDR3 bases: TGTGCCAGTAACATCCCGGGACTTTACACCGGGGAGCTGTTTTTT. Translating gives CASNIPGLYTGELFF. The chain couples TRBV19 to TRBJ2-2, with D possibly being TRBD2 (6 bases). The CDR3 runs to 15 residues. V was cut by 7 bases and J by 3 bases, with 15 bases left in between. Germline V lookup: CDR1 LNHDA, CDR2 SQIVND (reference sequence). The full variable domain, rest sourced from reference TRBV19 and TRBJ2-2, is DGGITQSPKYLFRKEGQNVTLSCEQNLNHDAMYWYRQDPGQGLRLIYYSQIVNDFQKGDIAEGYSVSREKKESFPLTVTSAQKNPTAFYLCASNIPGLYTGELFFGEGSRLTVL.

The chain joins TRBV12-5 to TRBJ2-3, with TRBD1 as a possible D gene (5 bases). CDR1 is LGHNT and CDR2 is FRNRAP in the germline V gene. This CDR3 comprises 15 residues. Trimming shortened V by 3 bases and J by 0 bases, and 10 bases separated the two germline ends. The CDR3 region is CASGLRPGSTDTQYF. CDR3 bases: TGTGCTAGTGGTTTAAGACCAGGGAGCACAGATACGCAGTATTTT.

The chain uses TRBV7-2 and TRBJ2-2, with TRBD2 identical over 7 bases. CDR3 length equals 14 residues. With V trimmed by 0 bases and J by 9 bases, 4 bases remained unmatched. In germline, CDR1 is SGHTA, CDR2 FQGNSA. The CDR3 DNA reads as TGTGCCAGCAGCTTAGCGCGGGGGTACAGGGAGCTGTTTTTT. The encoded protein is CASSLARGYRELFF.

The chain combines TRBV2 with TRBJ1-1; D gene uncertain. Trimming removed 8 bases from V and 1 base from J, with 11 bases in between. The germline CDR1 and CDR2 sequences are SNHLY and FYNNEI. The CDR3 has 13 residues. CDR3 nucleotide sequence: TGTGCCAGCCGGGATGACAAGAACACTGAAGCTTTCTTT. This gives the protein CASRDDKNTEAFF.

V is TRBV5-1 and J is TRBJ1-3; a weak D match, TRBD1 (6 bases). V lost 4 bases and J lost 4, with 21 bases in between. The CDR3 sequence is 17 residues long. From germline, CDR1 is SGHRS and CDR2 YFSETQ. In nucleotides, the CDR3 is TGCGCCAGCAGCCCCTACGGATACAGGGCAGGGGGAAACACCATATATTTT. Its protein product is CASSPYGYRAGGNTIYF.

The rearrangement uses TRBV6-1 and TRBJ2-5; maybe TRBD2 (7 bases). The germline V gene encodes CDR1 MNHNS and CDR2 SASEGT. Trimming pared 3 bases from V and 1 base from J, leaving 12 bases between. The CDR3 loop spans 15 amino acids. The CDR3: CASSEGGGSQETQYF. Here the CDR3 DNA reads TGTGCCAGCAGTGAGGGCGGGGGCTCCCAAGAGACCCAGTACTTC.

The V and J genes are TRBV19 and TRBJ1-3; 9 bases line up with TRBD1. CDR1 is LNHDA and CDR2 is SQIVND in the germline V gene (reference sequence). The CDR3 extends over 16 amino acids. V trimming: 4 bases; J trimming: 4 bases; junction bases outside the gene matches: 8. CDR3 in DNA: TGTGCCAGTAGTAGCACTACAGGGGGCCCGGGAAACACCATATATTTT. Its protein product is CASSSTTGGPGNTIYF.

The V and J genes are TRBV7-8 and TRBJ2-5; tentatively, D is TRBD2 (5 bases). Germline V CDR1 and CDR2: SGHVS, FQNEAQ. Deletions cut 5 bases from V and 4 bases from J, with 17 bases between. The CDR3 totals 15 residues. The CDR3 spells CASSHLVTGIETQYF. CDR3 sequence (DNA): TGTGCCAGCAGCCACCTGGTGACGGGGATAGAGACCCAGTACTTC.

This clone was seen a single time. The chain uses TRBV29-1 and TRBJ1-6; a possible D gene is TRBD1 (5 bases). The CDR3 has 14 residues. The germline gives CDR1 SQVTM, CDR2 ANQGSEA. V lost 5 bases and J 6 bases, leaving 14 bases between the germline ends. CDR3 residues: CSVSGGDLNSPLHF. CDR3 bases: TGCAGCGTTTCTGGGGGGGACCTTAATTCACCCCTCCACTTT.

This chain joins TRBV24-1 and TRBJ2-1, with 8 bases matching TRBD1. Unmatched junction bases numbered 6, after V lost 8 bases and J lost 1 base. The V gene's germline CDR1 is KGHDR and CDR2 SFDVKD. This CDR3 is 15 amino acids long. The CDR3 nucleotides read TGTGCCACCATGCGTAGGACAGGGTCCTACAATGAGCAGTTCTTC. Amino acids: CATMRRTGSYNEQFF.

This chain connects TRBV4-3 to TRBJ1-2, with a possible D match to TRBD1 (5 bases). The germline V gene encodes CDR1 LGHNA and CDR2 YSLEER. This CDR3 is built from 14 residues. The V gene lost 0 bases and the J gene lost 8 bases, with 13 bases spanning the gap. The CDR3 loop is CASSQDAGLGGYTF. The CDR3 region has the DNA TGCGCCAGCAGCCAAGACGCGGGGCTAGGAGGCTACACCTTC.